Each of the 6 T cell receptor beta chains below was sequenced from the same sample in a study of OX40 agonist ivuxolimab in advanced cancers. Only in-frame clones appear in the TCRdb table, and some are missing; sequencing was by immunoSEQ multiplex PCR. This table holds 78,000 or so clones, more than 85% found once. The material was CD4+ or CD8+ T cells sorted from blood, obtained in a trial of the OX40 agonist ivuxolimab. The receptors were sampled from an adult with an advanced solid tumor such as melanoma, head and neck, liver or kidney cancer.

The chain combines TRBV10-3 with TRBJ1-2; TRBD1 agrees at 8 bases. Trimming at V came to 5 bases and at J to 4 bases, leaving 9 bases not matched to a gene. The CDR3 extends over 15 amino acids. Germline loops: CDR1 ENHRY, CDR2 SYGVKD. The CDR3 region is CAISHDRGGSYGYTF. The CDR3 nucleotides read TGTGCCATCAGTCATGACAGGGGAGGTAGCTATGGCTACACCTTC.

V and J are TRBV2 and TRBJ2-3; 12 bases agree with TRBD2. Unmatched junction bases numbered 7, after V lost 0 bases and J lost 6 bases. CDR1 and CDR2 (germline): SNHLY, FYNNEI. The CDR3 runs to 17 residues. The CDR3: CASSEAPSGGVSDTQYF. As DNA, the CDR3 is TGTGCCAGCAGTGAAGCTCCTAGCGGGGGGGTTTCTGATACGCAGTATTTT.

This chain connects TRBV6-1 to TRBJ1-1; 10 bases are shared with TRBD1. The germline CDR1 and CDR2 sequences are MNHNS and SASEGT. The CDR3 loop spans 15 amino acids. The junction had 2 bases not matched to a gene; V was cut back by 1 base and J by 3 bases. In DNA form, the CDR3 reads TGTGCCAGCAGTGAAGGGACAGGGGGACACACTGAAGCTTTCTTT. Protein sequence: CASSEGTGGHTEAFF.

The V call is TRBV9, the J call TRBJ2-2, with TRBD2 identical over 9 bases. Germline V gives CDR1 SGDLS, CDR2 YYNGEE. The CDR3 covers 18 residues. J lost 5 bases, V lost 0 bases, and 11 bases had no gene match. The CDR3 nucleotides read TGTGCCAGCAGCGTAGGGACCTTAGCGGGGGTGACTACCGGGGAGCTGTTTTTT. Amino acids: CASSVGTLAGVTTGELFF.

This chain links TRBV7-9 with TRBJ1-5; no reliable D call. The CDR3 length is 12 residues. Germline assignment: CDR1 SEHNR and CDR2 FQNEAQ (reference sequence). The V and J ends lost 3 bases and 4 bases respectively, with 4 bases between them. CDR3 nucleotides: TGTGCCAGCAGCTTTGGGAATCAGCCCCAGCATTTT. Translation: CASSFGNQPQHF.

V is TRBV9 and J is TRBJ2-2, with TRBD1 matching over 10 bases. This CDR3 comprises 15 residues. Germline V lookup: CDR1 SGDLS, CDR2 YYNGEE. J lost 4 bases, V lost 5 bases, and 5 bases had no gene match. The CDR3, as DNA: TGTGCCAGCAGTGACAGGGGGCTGGGCACCGGGGAGCTGTTTTTT. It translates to CASSDRGLGTGELFF.